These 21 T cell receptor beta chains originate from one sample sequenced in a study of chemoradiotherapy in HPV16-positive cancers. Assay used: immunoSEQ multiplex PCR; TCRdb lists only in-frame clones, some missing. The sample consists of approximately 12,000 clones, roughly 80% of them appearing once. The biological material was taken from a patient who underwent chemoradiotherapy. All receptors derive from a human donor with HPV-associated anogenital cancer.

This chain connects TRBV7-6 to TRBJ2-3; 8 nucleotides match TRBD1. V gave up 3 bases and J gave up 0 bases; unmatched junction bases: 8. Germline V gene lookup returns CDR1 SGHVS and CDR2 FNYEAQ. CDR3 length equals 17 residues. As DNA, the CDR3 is TGTGCCAGCAGCTTTAGGACAGGGACCTTCAGCACAGATACGCAGTATTTT. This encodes CASSFRTGTFSTDTQYF.

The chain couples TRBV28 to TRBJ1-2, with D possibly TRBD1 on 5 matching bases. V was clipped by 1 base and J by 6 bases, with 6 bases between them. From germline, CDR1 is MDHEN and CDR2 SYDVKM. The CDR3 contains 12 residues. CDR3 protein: CASSLSGNGYTF. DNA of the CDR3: TGTGCCAGCAGTTTATCAGGGAATGGCTACACCTTC.

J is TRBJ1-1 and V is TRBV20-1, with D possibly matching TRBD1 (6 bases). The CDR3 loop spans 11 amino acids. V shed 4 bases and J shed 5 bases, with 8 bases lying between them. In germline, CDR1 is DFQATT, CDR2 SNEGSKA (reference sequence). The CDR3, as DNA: TGCAGTGCTATTAGGGGGACTGAAGCTTTCTTT. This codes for CSAIRGTEAFF.

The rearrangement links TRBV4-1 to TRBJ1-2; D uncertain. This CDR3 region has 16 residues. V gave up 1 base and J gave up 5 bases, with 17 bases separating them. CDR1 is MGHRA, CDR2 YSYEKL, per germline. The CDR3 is CASSQVLSLTDYGYTF. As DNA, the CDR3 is TGCGCCAGCAGCCAAGTTTTGAGTCTGACCGATTATGGCTACACCTTC.

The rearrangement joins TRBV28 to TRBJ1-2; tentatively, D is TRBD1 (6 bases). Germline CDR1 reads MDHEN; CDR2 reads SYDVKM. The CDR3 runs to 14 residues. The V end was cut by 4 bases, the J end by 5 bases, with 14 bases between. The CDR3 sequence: CASSSTGPQYGYTF. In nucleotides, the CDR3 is TGTGCCAGCAGTTCTACAGGGCCTCAGTATGGCTACACCTTC.

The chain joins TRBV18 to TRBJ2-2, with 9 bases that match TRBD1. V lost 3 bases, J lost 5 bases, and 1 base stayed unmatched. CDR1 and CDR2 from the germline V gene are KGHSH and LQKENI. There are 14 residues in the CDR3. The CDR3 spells CASSPGQGTGELFF. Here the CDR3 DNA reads TGTGCCAGCTCACCGGGACAGGGAACCGGGGAGCTGTTTTTT.

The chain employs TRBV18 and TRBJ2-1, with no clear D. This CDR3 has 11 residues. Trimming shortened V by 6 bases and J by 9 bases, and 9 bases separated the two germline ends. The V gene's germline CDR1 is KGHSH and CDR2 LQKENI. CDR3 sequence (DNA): TGTGCCAGCTCCTTAGGGATTGAGCAGTTCTTC. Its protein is CASSLGIEQFF.

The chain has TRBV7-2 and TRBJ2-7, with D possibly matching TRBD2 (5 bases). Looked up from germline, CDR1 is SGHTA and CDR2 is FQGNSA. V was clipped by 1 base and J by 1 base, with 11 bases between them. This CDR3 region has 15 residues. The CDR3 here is CASSLGALASYEQYF. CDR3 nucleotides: TGTGCCAGCAGCTTAGGTGCGCTAGCTTCCTACGAGCAGTACTTC. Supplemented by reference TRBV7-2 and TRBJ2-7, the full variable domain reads GAGVSQSPSNKVTEKGKDVELRCDPISGHTALYWYRQSLGQGLEFLIYFQGNSAPDKSGLPSDRFSAERTGGSVSTLTIQRTQQEDSAVYLCASSLGALASYEQYFGPGTRLTVT.

CDR3 protein: CASSDEGAEAFF. In DNA, the CDR3 is TGCGCCAGCAGCGACGAGGGGGCTGAAGCTTTCTTT. V is TRBV5-1 and J is TRBJ1-1; possible D gene TRBD1, 6 bases. The CDR3 totals 12 residues. V was trimmed by 4 bases and J by 6 bases, leaving 10 bases between them. Per germline, CDR1 SGHRS and CDR2 YFSETQ.

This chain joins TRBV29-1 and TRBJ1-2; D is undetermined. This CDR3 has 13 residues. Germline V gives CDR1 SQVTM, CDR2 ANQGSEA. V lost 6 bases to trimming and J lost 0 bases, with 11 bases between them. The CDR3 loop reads CSVTRSSNYGYTF. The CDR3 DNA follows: TGCAGCGTAACTAGGAGTTCTAACTATGGCTACACCTTC.

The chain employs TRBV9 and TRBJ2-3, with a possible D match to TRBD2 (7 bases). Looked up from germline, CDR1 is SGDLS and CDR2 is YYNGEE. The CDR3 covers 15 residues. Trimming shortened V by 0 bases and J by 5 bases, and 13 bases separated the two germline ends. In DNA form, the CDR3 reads TGTGCCAGCAGCGTAGTTGGGGGGGCCGGAGATACGCAGTATTTT. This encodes CASSVVGGAGDTQYF.

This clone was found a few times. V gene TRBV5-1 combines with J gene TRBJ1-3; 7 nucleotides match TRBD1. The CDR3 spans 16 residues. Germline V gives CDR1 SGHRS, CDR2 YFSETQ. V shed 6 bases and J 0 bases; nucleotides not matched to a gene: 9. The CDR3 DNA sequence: TGCGCCAGCACCGACGGAGGGGGCTACTCTGGAAACACCATATATTTT. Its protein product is CASTDGGGYSGNTIYF.

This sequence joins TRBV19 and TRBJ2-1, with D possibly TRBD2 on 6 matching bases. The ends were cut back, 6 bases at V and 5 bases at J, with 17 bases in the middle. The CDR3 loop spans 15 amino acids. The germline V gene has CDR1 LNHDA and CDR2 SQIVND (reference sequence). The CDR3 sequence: CASSLGGVQDNEQFF. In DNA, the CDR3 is TGTGCCAGTAGCCTGGGGGGAGTACAAGACAATGAGCAGTTCTTC.

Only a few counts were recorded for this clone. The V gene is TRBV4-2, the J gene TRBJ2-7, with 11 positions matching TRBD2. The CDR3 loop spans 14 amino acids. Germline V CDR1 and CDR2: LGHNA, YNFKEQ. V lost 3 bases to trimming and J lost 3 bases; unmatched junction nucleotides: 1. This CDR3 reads CASSQGLADYEQYF. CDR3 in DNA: TGTGCCAGCAGCCAGGGACTAGCGGACTACGAGCAGTACTTC.

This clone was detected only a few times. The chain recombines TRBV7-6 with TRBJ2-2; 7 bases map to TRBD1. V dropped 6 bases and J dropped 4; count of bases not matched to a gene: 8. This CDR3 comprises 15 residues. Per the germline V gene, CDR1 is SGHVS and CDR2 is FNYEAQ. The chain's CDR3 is CASSPLGQTTGELFF. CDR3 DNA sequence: TGTGCCAGCAGTCCCCTGGGACAGACCACCGGGGAGCTGTTTTTT.

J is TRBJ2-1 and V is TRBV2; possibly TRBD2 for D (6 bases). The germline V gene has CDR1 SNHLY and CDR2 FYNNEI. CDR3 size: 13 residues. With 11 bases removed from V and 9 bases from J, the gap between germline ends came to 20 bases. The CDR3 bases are TGTGCCTGCCGCGGGGAAAGTTCTGGTGAGCAGTTCTTC. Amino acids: CACRGESSGEQFF.

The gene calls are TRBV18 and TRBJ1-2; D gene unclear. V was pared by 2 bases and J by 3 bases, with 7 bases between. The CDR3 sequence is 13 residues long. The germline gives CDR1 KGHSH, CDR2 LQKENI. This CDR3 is CASSPTPDYGYTF. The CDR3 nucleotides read TGTGCCAGCTCACCAACGCCTGACTATGGCTACACCTTC.

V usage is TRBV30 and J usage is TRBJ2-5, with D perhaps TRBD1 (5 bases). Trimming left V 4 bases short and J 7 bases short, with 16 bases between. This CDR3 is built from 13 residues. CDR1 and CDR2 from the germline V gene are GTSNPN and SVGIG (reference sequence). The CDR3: CAWIPRGEATQYF. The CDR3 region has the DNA TGTGCCTGGATCCCAAGGGGTGAGGCGACCCAGTACTTC. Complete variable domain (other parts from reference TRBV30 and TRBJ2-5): SQTIHQWPATLVQPVGSPLSLECTVEGTSNPNLYWYRQAAGRGLQLLFYSVGIGQISSEVPQNLSASRPQDRQFILSSKKLLLSDSGFYLCAWIPRGEATQYFGPGTRLLVL.

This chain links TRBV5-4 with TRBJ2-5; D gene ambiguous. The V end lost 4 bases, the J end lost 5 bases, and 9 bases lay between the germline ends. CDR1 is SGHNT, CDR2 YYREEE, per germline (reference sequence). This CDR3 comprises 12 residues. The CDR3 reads CASSPTGETQYF. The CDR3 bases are TGTGCCAGCAGCCCGACTGGGGAGACCCAGTACTTC.

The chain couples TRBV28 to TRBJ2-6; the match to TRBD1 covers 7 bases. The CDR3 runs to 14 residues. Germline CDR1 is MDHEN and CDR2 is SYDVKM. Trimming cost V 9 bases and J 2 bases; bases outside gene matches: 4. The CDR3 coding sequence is TGTGCCAGTTCGACAGGGCCTGGGGCCAACGTCCTGACTTTC. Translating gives CASSTGPGANVLTF.

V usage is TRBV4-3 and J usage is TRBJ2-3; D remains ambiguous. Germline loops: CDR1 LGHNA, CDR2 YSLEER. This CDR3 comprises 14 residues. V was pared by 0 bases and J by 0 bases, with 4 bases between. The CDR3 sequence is CASSQDSSTDTQYF. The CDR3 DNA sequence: TGCGCCAGCAGCCAAGATTCCAGCACAGATACGCAGTATTTT.